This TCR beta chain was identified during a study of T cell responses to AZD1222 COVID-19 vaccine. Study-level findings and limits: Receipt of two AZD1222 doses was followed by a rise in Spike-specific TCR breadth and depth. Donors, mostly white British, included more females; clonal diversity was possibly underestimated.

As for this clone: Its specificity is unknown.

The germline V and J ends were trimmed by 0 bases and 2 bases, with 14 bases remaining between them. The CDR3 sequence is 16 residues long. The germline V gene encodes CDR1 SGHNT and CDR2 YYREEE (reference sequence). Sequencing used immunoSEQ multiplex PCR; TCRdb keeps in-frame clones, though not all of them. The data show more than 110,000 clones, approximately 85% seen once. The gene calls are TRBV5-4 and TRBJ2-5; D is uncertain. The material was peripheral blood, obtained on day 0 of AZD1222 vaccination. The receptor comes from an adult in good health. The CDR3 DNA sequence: TGTGCCAGCAGCTTGGTGGATACTGGACCACAAGAGACCCAGTACTTC. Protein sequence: CASSLVDTGPQETQYF.